Below, 30 T cell receptor beta chains from the same sample are listed, as sequenced in a study of blood T cell repertoires in COVID-19. Method: immunoSEQ multiplex PCR; TCRdb's copy keeps in-frame clones and lacks some. Here the sample spans about 260,000 clones, 80% to 85% being singletons. The sequencing sample was made of peripheral blood. The receptors were gathered from a man in his sixties with acute or convalescent COVID-19.

This clone was counted only a few times. J is TRBJ1-5 and V is TRBV12-3 or TRBV12-4; maybe TRBD1 (6 bases). CDR3 length: 13 amino acids. V shed 6 bases and J shed 5 bases, with 11 bases lying between them. The CDR3 DNA sequence: TGTGCCAGCAGCTCGGACAGCTATCAGCCCCAGCATTTT. Encoded protein: CASSSDSYQPQHF.

This clone occurred once. The genes are TRBV5-4 and TRBJ2-2; 10 bases are a match to TRBD2. V gave up 6 bases and J gave up 4 bases; unmatched junction bases: 3. This CDR3 contains 14 residues. Germline CDR1 SGHNT, CDR2 YYREEE (reference sequence). In DNA, the CDR3 is TGTGCCAGCAAAGCGGGGGGGCTCACCGGGGAGCTGTTTTTT. Protein product: CASKAGGLTGELFF. Variable domain in full (rest from reference TRBV5-4 and TRBJ2-2): ETGVTQSPTHLIKTRGQQVTLRCSSQSGHNTVSWYQQALGQGPQFIFQYYREEENGRGNFPPRFSGLQFPNYSSELNVNALELDDSALYLCASKAGGLTGELFFGEGSRLTVL.

The V gene is TRBV27, the J gene TRBJ1-2; 9 bases are a match to TRBD1. The CDR3 spans 16 residues. Germline V gene data show CDR1 as MNHEY and CDR2 as SMNVEV (reference sequence). V shed 4 bases and J 6 bases; nucleotides not matched to a gene: 12. The CDR3 DNA follows: TGTGCCAGCAGTTCTTATTCACAGGGGGCGAGGAATGGCTACACCTTC. It codes for CASSSYSQGARNGYTF.

This chain links TRBV2 with TRBJ1-2; D gene uncertain. The germline V gene encodes CDR1 SNHLY and CDR2 FYNNEI. The CDR3 spans 12 residues. V gave up 9 bases and J gave up 7 bases, with 15 bases separating them. CDR3 DNA: TGTGCCAGAGGCTCCATAGGAGGTGGCTACACCTTC. Translated, it gives CARGSIGGGYTF.

The chain employs TRBV28 and TRBJ1-5; 7 bases line up with TRBD1. J was trimmed by 0 bases and V by 6 bases; bases with no gene match: 5. There are 15 residues in the CDR3. Germline CDR1 reads MDHEN; CDR2 reads SYDVKM. DNA for the CDR3: TGTGCCAGCAGGACCGGGACAGCTAGCAATCAGCCCCAGCATTTT. Residues: CASRTGTASNQPQHF.

The V call is TRBV7-9, the J call TRBJ1-2; 12 bases map to TRBD1. The CDR3 loop spans 19 amino acids. The germline V gene encodes CDR1 SEHNR and CDR2 FQNEAQ (reference sequence). J was trimmed by 7 bases and V by 5 bases; bases with no gene match: 20. The CDR3, as DNA: TGTGCCAGCAGCCCAATGGGAACGGGACCGGGACAGGGGGCTTTTGGCTACACCTTC. Encoded protein: CASSPMGTGPGQGAFGYTF.

The chain combines TRBV29-1 with TRBJ2-7; 10 bases are shared with TRBD1. Germline V gene lookup returns CDR1 SQVTM and CDR2 ANQGSEA. J lost 4 bases, V lost 2 bases, and 5 bases had no gene match. CDR3 length: 14 residues. CDR3 sequence (DNA): TGCAGCGTTGAAACCCGGGACAGGGGTTACGAGCAGTACTTC. It is translated as CSVETRDRGYEQYF.

The chain has TRBV6-5 and TRBJ1-5; TRBD1 agrees at 7 bases. Germline loops: CDR1 MNHEY, CDR2 SVGAGI. The CDR3 consists of 15 residues. The V segment lost 4 bases and the J segment 5 bases; nucleotides outside the gene matches: 8. The CDR3 DNA reads as TGTGCCAGCAGTTCTACGACAGGGATCTATCAGCCCCAGCATTTT. It is translated as CASSSTTGIYQPQHF.

This sequence joins TRBV5-4 and TRBJ1-2, with TRBD1 identical over 11 bases. Germline V gives CDR1 SGHNT, CDR2 YYREEE (reference sequence). The CDR3 is 15 residues long. V lost 4 bases and J lost 4; bases outside the gene matches: 6. CDR3 sequence reads: CASSIRDRGGYGYTF. CDR3 nucleotide sequence: TGTGCCAGCAGCATCCGGGACAGGGGGGGCTATGGCTACACCTTC.

The rearrangement links TRBV19 to TRBJ1-1; 10 bases agree with TRBD1. The CDR3 runs to 13 residues. In germline, CDR1 is LNHDA, CDR2 SQIVND (reference sequence). Trimming cost V 7 bases and J 5 bases; bases outside gene matches: 4. In DNA, the CDR3 is TGTGCCAGTAAAGGACAGGGGGTGACTGAAGCTTTCTTT. Translating it yields CASKGQGVTEAFF.

The gene calls are TRBV5-8 and TRBJ2-4; tentative D call: TRBD1 (6 bases). Trimming stripped 0 bases from V and 4 bases from J, with 11 bases between. CDR1 and CDR2 from the germline V gene are SGHTS and YDEGEE. CDR3 length: 15 amino acids. The CDR3 is CASSLGTVGKNIQYF. The CDR3 nucleotides are TGTGCCAGCAGCTTGGGGACAGTTGGGAAAAACATTCAGTACTTC.

J is TRBJ2-3 and V is TRBV3-1 (or the pseudogene TRBV3-2), with TRBD1 matching 11 bases. CDR1 and CDR2 (germline): LGHDT, YNNKEL (reference sequence). The CDR3 length is 17 residues. J gave up 5 bases and V 4 bases, and 11 bases lay outside the gene matches. CDR3 sequence reads: CASSPYLGQGAVDTQYF. In nucleotides, the CDR3 is TGTGCCAGCAGCCCATACCTCGGACAGGGGGCGGTAGATACGCAGTATTTT.

V gene TRBV11-2 combines with J gene TRBJ1-1, with 8 bases that match TRBD1. This CDR3 region has 13 residues. Per the germline V gene, CDR1 is SGHAT and CDR2 is FQNNGV. With 6 bases clipped from V and 4 bases from J, the junction kept 4 bases outside the gene matches. For the CDR3, the DNA is TGTGCCAGCAGAAAAGACAGGGGCACTGAAGCTTTCTTT. Translation gives CASRKDRGTEAFF.

This clone was detected only a few times. The chain links TRBV9 to TRBJ2-7; 12 bases agree with TRBD2. There are 14 residues in the CDR3. The V gene's germline CDR1 is SGDLS and CDR2 YYNGEE. V shed 3 bases, J shed 3 bases, and the junction held 1 base outside the gene matches. CDR3 loop: CASSALAGGYEQYF. As DNA, the CDR3 is TGTGCCAGCAGCGCACTAGCGGGGGGCTACGAGCAGTACTTC.

This clone showed up just a few times. The rearrangement joins TRBV5-6 to TRBJ2-7, with a tentative D call TRBD1 (5 bases). Looked up from germline, CDR1 is SGHDT and CDR2 is YYEEEE. Trimming pared 2 bases from V and 3 bases from J, leaving 18 bases between. The CDR3 spans 16 residues. The CDR3 nucleotides are TGTGCCAGCAGCTTCCGGGTCGGGCTCCAGGGCTACGAGCAGTACTTC. It translates to CASSFRVGLQGYEQYF.

Only one count was recorded for this clone. The rearrangement links TRBV7-9 to TRBJ2-7; possible D gene TRBD2, 6 bases. Germline CDR1 reads SEHNR; CDR2 reads FQNEAQ (reference sequence). The length of the CDR3 is 15 residues. The ends were cut back, 1 base at V and 4 bases at J, with 14 bases in the middle. CDR3 sequence (DNA): TGTGCCAGCAGCTTAGTCAGCGGGCGCATTTACGAGCAGTACTTC. This codes for CASSLVSGRIYEQYF.

This clone appeared once. The chain is built from TRBV4-3 and TRBJ1-5, with 9 bases lining up with TRBD1. The germline V gene encodes CDR1 LGHNA and CDR2 YSLEER. The CDR3 sequence is 16 residues long. V lost 4 bases to trimming and J lost 6 bases; unmatched junction nucleotides: 10. As DNA, the CDR3 is TGCGCCAGCAGCCCTACATGGACAGGGGCCGGTCAGCCCCAGCATTTT. Its protein is CASSPTWTGAGQPQHF.

CDR3 loop: CASSLLALRGDGYTF. CDR3 in DNA: TGTGCCAGCAGCTTACTAGCCCTCAGGGGGGATGGCTACACCTTC. The chain couples TRBV7-9 to TRBJ1-2, with 7 bases that match TRBD1. Germline values: CDR1 SEHNR, CDR2 FQNEAQ (reference sequence). This CDR3 spans 15 amino acids. The junction had 9 bases not matched to a gene; V was cut back by 2 bases and J by 6 bases.

This rearrangement joins TRBV6-5 to TRBJ2-7; 7 bases are shared with TRBD1. CDR3 length: 14 amino acids. Germline CDR1 is MNHEY and CDR2 is SVGAGI. V lost 7 bases and J lost 3; bases outside the gene matches: 9. CDR3 sequence: CASTPTGIVYEQYF. CDR3 nucleotide sequence: TGTGCCAGCACCCCGACAGGGATAGTCTACGAGCAGTACTTC.

The chain joins TRBV29-1 to TRBJ2-7; 8 nucleotides agree with TRBD2. V trimming: 4 bases; J trimming: 0 bases; junction bases outside the gene matches: 5. Per germline, CDR1 SQVTM and CDR2 ANQGSEA. The CDR3 sequence is 14 residues long. The CDR3 nucleotides are TGCAGCGTTGCCACGGGAGGGTACTCCTACGAGCAGTACTTC. Its translation: CSVATGGYSYEQYF.

The table lists this clone with a count of one. The V and J genes are TRBV5-1 and TRBJ2-7; D call uncertain. Trimming removed 1 base from V and 5 bases from J, with 7 bases in between. The CDR3 covers 12 residues. Germline assignment: CDR1 SGHRS and CDR2 YFSETQ. CDR3 nucleotide sequence: TGCGCCAGCAGCTTGAGCATGGACGAGCAGTACTTC. Protein sequence: CASSLSMDEQYF.

The J gene is TRBJ1-1, the V gene TRBV7-2; weak D call: TRBD1 (6 bases). The germline gives CDR1 SGHTA, CDR2 FQGNSA. Deletions cut 7 bases from V and 0 bases from J, with 12 bases between. This CDR3 has 14 residues. CDR3 residues: CASTYRTVNTEAFF. For the CDR3, the DNA is TGTGCCAGCACCTACCGGACAGTGAACACTGAAGCTTTCTTT. Complete variable domain (other parts from reference TRBV7-2 and TRBJ1-1): GAGVSQSPSNKVTEKGKDVELRCDPISGHTALYWYRQSLGQGLEFLIYFQGNSAPDKSGLPSDRFSAERTGGSVSTLTIQRTQQEDSAVYLCASTYRTVNTEAFFGQGTRLTVV.

The table lists this clone with a few counts. The junction shows a germline mismatch at one end, possibly a read error. The chain couples TRBV6-5 to TRBJ2-7, with TRBD1 matching 9 bases. The CDR3 totals 15 residues. The V gene's germline CDR1 is MNHEY and CDR2 SVGAGI. CDR3 sequence: CASNKDRGGSYGQYF. Here the CDR3 DNA reads TGTGCCAGCAATAAGGACAGGGGTGGATCGTACGGGCAGTACTTC.

The gene calls are TRBV7-2 and TRBJ1-3, with D maybe TRBD1 (5 bases). Trimming pared 1 base from V and 4 bases from J, leaving 11 bases between. This CDR3 contains 15 residues. CDR1 and CDR2 (germline): SGHTA, FQGNSA. CDR3 DNA sequence: TGTGCCAGCAGCTTAGGGCAGGGAGGAGGAAACACCATATATTTT. It translates to CASSLGQGGGNTIYF.

The gene calls are TRBV5-6 and TRBJ2-5, with 8 bases lining up with TRBD2. This CDR3 spans 14 amino acids. Germline CDR1 SGHDT, CDR2 YYEEEE. V shed 4 bases and J 4 bases; nucleotides not matched to a gene: 6. The CDR3 coding sequence is TGTGCCAGCAGCCTTAGCGGGGAGGCAGAGACCCAGTACTTC. Amino acid sequence: CASSLSGEAETQYF. The full variable domain, completed using reference TRBV5-6 and TRBJ2-5, is DAGVTQSPTHLIKTRGQQVTLRCSPKSGHDTVSWYQQALGQGPQFIFQYYEEEERQRGNFPDRFSGHQFPNYSSELNVNALLLGDSALYLCASSLSGEAETQYFGPGTRLLVL.

The chain links TRBV7-6 to TRBJ2-3; the match to TRBD1 covers 7 bases. Germline CDR1 SGHVS, CDR2 FNYEAQ. V trimming: 1 base; J trimming: 1 base; junction bases outside the gene matches: 5. CDR3 length: 16 amino acids. DNA for the CDR3: TGTGCCAGCAGCTTAGGATCTGGGACAGGCACAGATACGCAGTATTTT. This translates into CASSLGSGTGTDTQYF. Drawing the rest from reference TRBV7-6 and TRBJ2-3, the complete variable domain is GAGVSQSPRYKVTKRGQDVALRCDPISGHVSLYWYRQALGQGPEFLTYFNYEAQQDKSGLPNDRFSAERPEGSISTLTIQRTEQRDSAMYRCASSLGSGTGTDTQYFGPGTRLTVL.

This chain links TRBV6-5 with TRBJ2-7, with TRBD1 matching over 11 bases. In germline, CDR1 is MNHEY, CDR2 SVGAGI. The CDR3 totals 13 residues. After removal of 8 bases from V and 4 bases from J, the junction contained 4 bases not matched to a gene. The CDR3 bases are TGTGCCAGCGCCGGGACAGGGGGATACGAGCAGTACTTC. Its protein product is CASAGTGGYEQYF.

Only one count was recorded for this clone. Other DNA sequences in this sample translate to the same CDR3. The chain recombines TRBV5-4 with TRBJ2-5, with D hard to call. This CDR3 is 14 amino acids long. The V gene's germline CDR1 is SGHNT and CDR2 YYREEE (reference sequence). V was pared by 0 bases and J by 2 bases, with 8 bases between. CDR3 amino acids: CASSLAGSQETQYF. The CDR3 region has the DNA TGTGCCAGCAGCTTGGCAGGAAGTCAAGAGACCCAGTACTTC.

The rearrangement links TRBV6-5 to TRBJ1-3, with 8 bases that match TRBD1. CDR1 and CDR2 (germline): MNHEY, SVGAGI. The trim removed 6 bases at V and 4 bases at J, leaving 5 bases unmatched. The CDR3 totals 14 residues. The CDR3 DNA reads TGTGCCAGCAGGGCCGGGACAGGAGGAAACACCATATATTTT. Protein: CASRAGTGGNTIYF.

This rearrangement joins TRBV15 to TRBJ2-7; 12 nucleotides agree with TRBD1. The ends lost 4 bases at V and 3 bases at J; junction bases unmatched: 7. This CDR3 contains 16 residues. Looked up from germline, CDR1 is LNHNV and CDR2 is YYDKDF (reference sequence). DNA of the CDR3: TGTGCCACCAGCACGCTGGGGACAGGGGGCTACTACGAGCAGTACTTC. Translation gives CATSTLGTGGYYEQYF.